The rows below give T cell receptor beta chains drawn from one sample of a study of blood T cell repertoires in COVID-19. Libraries were prepared by immunoSEQ multiplex PCR; TCRdb keeps only in-frame clonotypes and omits some of them. The repertoire consists of some 80,000 clones, with 85% to 90% occurring once and the leading ten covering around 7.8%. The sequencing input was peripheral blood. The receptor source for this set is a man older than 75 with active or convalescent COVID-19. Each CDR3 is given with its conserved first and last residue. The D gene is left open where the match is weak. Some rows mark clone size as missing; the rest say once, few, many or name a class of expanded clone.

clone_size: NA
v_call: TRBV6-2/TRBV6-3
d_call: TRBD2
cdr3_length: 16
j_call: TRBJ2-1
cdr3_nt: TGTGCCAGCAGTTACCCTACTAGCGGGAGGGTGGATGAGCAGTTCTTC
cdr3_aa: CASSYPTSGRVDEQFF

clone_size: NA
v_call: TRBV2
d_call: NA
cdr3_length: 14
j_call: TRBJ1-1
cdr3_nt: TGTGCCAGCAGTGCTCAGGGGTTAAACACTGAAGCTTTCTTT
cdr3_aa: CASSAQGLNTEAFF

clone_size: NA
v_call: TRBV5-6
d_call: TRBD1
cdr3_length: 14
j_call: TRBJ2-5
cdr3_nt: TGTGCCAGCAGCTTGGAGGGGGCCCAAGAGACCCAGTACTTC
cdr3_aa: CASSLEGAQETQYF

clone_size: NA
v_call: TRBV6-2/TRBV6-3
d_call: TRBD1
cdr3_length: 15
j_call: TRBJ1-3
cdr3_nt: TGTGCCAGCAGTCGTCCCGACAGGGCTGGAAACACCATATATTTT
cdr3_aa: CASSRPDRAGNTIYF

clone_size: NA
v_call: TRBV7-3
d_call: TRBD2
cdr3_length: 16
j_call: TRBJ2-1
cdr3_nt: TGTGCCAGCAGCGTCACTAGCGGGAGGGCCCTCAATGAGCAGTTCTTC
cdr3_aa: CASSVTSGRALNEQFF

clone_size: NA
v_call: TRBV15
d_call: NA
cdr3_length: 15
j_call: TRBJ2-5
cdr3_nt: TGTGCCACCAGCAGAGATGTGTCGGGACAAGAGACCCAGTACTTC
cdr3_aa: CATSRDVSGQETQYF

clone_size: NA
v_call: TRBV6-5
d_call: NA
cdr3_length: 11
j_call: TRBJ1-1
cdr3_nt: TGTGCCAGCAGTCCCAATCAGGGGCCTTTCTTT
cdr3_aa: CASSPNQGPFF

clone_size: NA
v_call: TRBV5-4
d_call: NA
cdr3_length: 16
j_call: TRBJ2-2
cdr3_nt: TGTGCCAGCAGCTTGGGTGGGGGGTCGAACACCGGGGAGCTGTTTTTT
cdr3_aa: CASSLGGGSNTGELFF

clone_size: NA
v_call: TRBV29-1
d_call: NA
cdr3_length: 16
j_call: TRBJ2-3
cdr3_nt: TGCAGCGTTGACAAGACACAACAGAGTATCACAGATACGCAGTATTTT
cdr3_aa: CSVDKTQQSITDTQYF

clone_size: once
v_call: TRBV2
d_call: NA
cdr3_length: 14
j_call: TRBJ2-4
cdr3_nt: TGTGCCACACTCCTAACAGTGGTCAAAAACATTCAGTACTTC
cdr3_aa: CATLLTVVKNIQYF

clone_size: NA
v_call: TRBV12-3/TRBV12-4
d_call: NA
cdr3_length: 12
j_call: TRBJ1-4
cdr3_nt: TGTGCTAGCGGGCACGAAATTGAAAAACTGTTTTTT
cdr3_aa: CASGHEIEKLFF

clone_size: NA
v_call: TRBV4-1
d_call: NA
cdr3_length: 14
j_call: TRBJ1-1
cdr3_nt: TGCGCCAGCAGCCAAGTTATATTCCCGGGTAGAGCTTTCTTT
cdr3_aa: CASSQVIFPGRAFF

clone_size: NA
v_call: TRBV19
d_call: TRBD1
cdr3_length: 17
j_call: TRBJ2-6
cdr3_nt: TGTGCCAGTAAGGTAGGACAGGGGGCAGTTGGGGCCAACGTCCTGACTTTC
cdr3_aa: CASKVGQGAVGANVLTF

clone_size: NA
v_call: TRBV4-1
d_call: TRBD1
cdr3_length: 16
j_call: TRBJ2-2
cdr3_nt: TGCGCCAGCAGCCAAGATGACAGGGCAAACACCGGGGAGCTGTTTTTT
cdr3_aa: CASSQDDRANTGELFF

clone_size: NA
v_call: TRBV12-5
d_call: NA
cdr3_length: 14
j_call: TRBJ1-3
cdr3_nt: TGTGCTAGTGGTCCGAACAACTCTGGAAACACCATATATTTT
cdr3_aa: CASGPNNSGNTIYF

clone_size: NA
v_call: TRBV9
d_call: TRBD1
cdr3_length: 15
j_call: TRBJ1-5
cdr3_nt: TGTGCCAGCAGCCGCGGACAGGGGGACAATCAGCCCCAGCATTTT
cdr3_aa: CASSRGQGDNQPQHF

clone_size: once
v_call: TRBV30
d_call: TRBD1
cdr3_length: 15
j_call: TRBJ2-5
cdr3_nt: TGTGCCTGGAGCTTTTTGAAGGGGGCAGGAGAGACCCAGTACTTC
cdr3_aa: CAWSFLKGAGETQYF

clone_size: NA
v_call: TRBV6-5
d_call: NA
cdr3_length: 12
j_call: TRBJ1-4
cdr3_nt: TGTGCCAGCAGTACCACCCGCGGGCAACTGTTTTTT
cdr3_aa: CASSTTRGQLFF

clone_size: NA
v_call: TRBV19
d_call: TRBD1
cdr3_length: 13
j_call: TRBJ1-1
cdr3_nt: TGTGCCAGTAGTGTAGGGGGCGGCACTGAAGCTTTCTTT
cdr3_aa: CASSVGGGTEAFF

clone_size: NA
v_call: TRBV7-2
d_call: NA
cdr3_length: 11
j_call: TRBJ2-1
cdr3_nt: TGTGCCAGCAGAGTAGCTACGGAGCAGTTCTTC
cdr3_aa: CASRVATEQFF

clone_size: NA
v_call: TRBV5-6
d_call: NA
cdr3_length: 14
j_call: TRBJ1-1
cdr3_nt: TGTGCCAGCAGCTTTGGGGCGATGAACACTGAAGCTTTCTTT
cdr3_aa: CASSFGAMNTEAFF

clone_size: NA
v_call: TRBV5-6
d_call: NA
cdr3_length: 14
j_call: TRBJ1-2
cdr3_nt: TGTGCCAGCAGCTTGCAGGGTGGGGACTATGGCTACACCTTC
cdr3_aa: CASSLQGGDYGYTF

clone_size: NA
v_call: TRBV19
d_call: NA
cdr3_length: 15
j_call: TRBJ1-3
cdr3_nt: TGTGCCAGTAGTATTGGGGCAACCTCTGGAAACACCATATATTTT
cdr3_aa: CASSIGATSGNTIYF